The clone carrying this T cell receptor beta chain was seen only once. The data are from a study of blood T cell repertoires in COVID-19. Study details: Sample material is recorded as cDNA or gDNA derived from T cells, B-cell-depleted T cells, or PBMCs.

The assay was immunoSEQ multiplex PCR, and TCRdb's table has in-frame clones only and misses some. Found here are some 350,000 clones, more than 75% of them singletons; the top ten hold roughly 3.1%. The CDR3 sequence is 13 residues long. Trimming stripped 3 bases from V and 5 bases from J, with 8 bases between. The germline V gene encodes CDR1 MNHEY and CDR2 SMNVEV (reference sequence). This sequence originates from a human donor in a cohort sampled during active COVID-19. The chain recombines TRBV27 with TRBJ1-3, with D possibly TRBD1 on 5 matching bases. Sequencing was done on a sample of peripheral blood. CDR3: CASSFSDRNTIYF. DNA for the CDR3: TGTGCCAGCAGTTTTTCGGACAGAAACACCATATATTTT.